A selection of T cell receptor beta chains follows, all from one sample in a study of T cell repertoires in cytomegalovirus infection. Antigens of these TCRs are unknown. TCRdb re-called the reads with MiXCR, one entry per CDR3 protein. This table has 640,000 or so distinct CDR3 sequences, approximately 33% appearing once. The starting material was cultured PBMCs, obtained from culture after CMV antigen stimulation. The receptors were gathered from a human donor in good health (CMV status not recorded). Some clones in this sample may be carry-over from other donors' samples. Each CDR3 is given with its conserved first and last residue.

TRBJ1-1 | TRBV7-2 | CASSLALGGWGTEAFF
TRBJ2-1 | TRBV7-9 | CASQRLAGSYNEQFF
TRBJ2-5 | TRBV6-1 | CAIIARTRGKETQYF
TRBJ1-2 | TRBV6-5 | CASSYGAGGRVNYGYTF
TRBJ1-2 | TRBV3-1 | CASSQVGAGDGYTF
TRBJ2-7 | TRBV7-4 | CAWSQGSSYEQYF
TRBJ1-1 | TRBV6-5 | CASMGRYGTSEAFF
TRBJ2-5 | TRBV7-2 | CASSAVIRETQYF
TRBJ1-3 | TRBV6-1 | CASSNLLQGMGTIYF
TRBJ1-1 | TRBV29-1 | CSVAMGEDTEAFF
TRBJ2-5 | TRBV9 | CASSVRDQETQYF
TRBJ2-3 | TRBV5-4 | CASSLEISATDTQYF
TRBJ2-5 | TRBV4-2 | CASSQSSVGTQYF
TRBJ2-3 | TRBV2 | CASSETLAGNTQYF
TRBJ1-1 | TRBV12-3/TRBV12-4 | CASSLGGIGVRF
TRBJ2-5 | TRBV7-2 | CASSLEGRVGYQETQYF
TRBJ2-2 | TRBV19 | CASGAPAFGYTGELFF
TRBJ1-6 | TRBV7-2 | CASSLALGTPRNSPLHF
TRBJ2-7 | TRBV2 | CASSELGTETYEQYF
TRBJ1-5 | TRBV2 | CASSAAAGGSQPQHF
TRBJ1-2 | TRBV19 | CASSIMESRLNYGYTF
TRBJ2-1 | TRBV7-2 | CASSLVSSAYNEQFF
TRBJ2-7 | TRBV20-1 | CSARWRPFEQYF
TRBJ2-1 | TRBV7-2 | CASTPGSGGYNEQFF
TRBJ1-6 | TRBV7-4 | CASSFLGSSYNSPLHF
TRBJ1-1 | TRBV7-2 | CASTRTDMNTEAFF
TRBJ2-1 | TRBV20-1 | CSAQRGLAESRQAYRRFF
TRBJ1-1 | TRBV7-2 | CASSFTGSTEAFF
TRBJ2-3 | TRBV7-9 | CASSFVSGFTDTQYF
TRBJ2-5 | TRBV7-6 | CASSLPRPSGEGKTQYF
TRBJ1-1 | TRBV11-2 | CASSFTPTDTEAFF
TRBJ1-6 | TRBV7-6 | CATRTGISPLHF
TRBJ1-4 | TRBV7-2 | CASSLTRTGSGEKLFF